Listed below are T cell receptor beta chains from one sample, sequenced in a study of CD8 T cells in Susac syndrome. TCRdb passed the immunoSEQ multiplex PCR reads through MiXCR, listing each CDR3 protein once. The sample lists roughly 110,000 distinct CDR3 sequences, around 90% occurring once. The sample taken for sequencing was CD4+ T cells from PBMCs. These receptors all stem from a human donor in good health. Both conserved end residues are part of each CDR3. The D gene is left open where the match is weak. For some rows the clone size is stated as once, few or many, or as a class when expanded; others skip it.

V	D	J	size	DNA	CDR3
TRBV19	NA	TRBJ1-5	NA	TGTGCCAGTAGTCCTCGACAGCCTTCCTTTAGCAATCAGCCCCAGCATTTT	CASSPRQPSFSNQPQHF
TRBV29-1	TRBD1	TRBJ1-1	few	TGCAGCGGCGACAGGGGCACTGAAGCTTTCTTT	CSGDRGTEAFF
TRBV12-3/TRBV12-4	NA	TRBJ2-7	once	TGTGCCAGCAGTTTAGGGAACCCCTACGAGCAGTACTTC	CASSLGNPYEQYF
TRBV3-1	NA	TRBJ2-1	NA	TGTGCCAGCAGCCAAGATCACGGAAATGAGCAGTTCTTC	CASSQDHGNEQFF
TRBV7-9	NA	TRBJ1-1	NA	TGTGCCAGCTTCTTCCTAGTCGCTGAAGCTTTCTTT	CASFFLVAEAFF
TRBV5-4	NA	TRBJ2-3	NA	TGTGCCAGCAGCTTGGCACTCCACGCAGGGCCAGATACGCAGTATTTT	CASSLALHAGPDTQYF
TRBV7-2	NA	TRBJ2-3	once	TGTGCCAGCAGCTTAGTCTCCCCAGGCAGCACAGATACGCAGTATTTT	CASSLVSPGSTDTQYF
TRBV5-4	NA	TRBJ2-1	NA	TGTGCCAGCCGGCCGGGGGGCGATAATGAGCAGTTCTTC	CASRPGGDNEQFF
TRBV5-5	TRBD1	TRBJ2-7	NA	TGTGCCAGCAGCTTGGGACAGGGGGCGAACGAGCAGTACTTC	CASSLGQGANEQYF
TRBV5-6	TRBD2	TRBJ2-3	NA	TGTGCCAGCAGCGCCAGTGGGCTAGCGGGGCCACGCACAGATACGCAGTATTTT	CASSASGLAGPRTDTQYF
TRBV19	NA	TRBJ2-1	NA	TGTGCCAGTAGTTCAGCGGGACAACCAGGGGAGCAGTTCTTC	CASSSAGQPGEQFF
TRBV6-2/TRBV6-3	TRBD2	TRBJ2-4	NA	TGTGCCAGCAGTTACTCGGGGGGGTCCGGAAACATTCAGTACTTC	CASSYSGGSGNIQYF
TRBV6-2/TRBV6-3	NA	TRBJ2-6	NA	TGTGCCAGCAGTTATTTGCAGGCCCGCTCTGGGGCCAACGTCCTGACTTTC	CASSYLQARSGANVLTF
TRBV12-3/TRBV12-4	NA	TRBJ1-1	NA	TGTGCCAGCAGTTTACCCCCGGGCAGGGGAGGGAACACTGAAGCTTTCTTT	CASSLPPGRGGNTEAFF
TRBV6-2/TRBV6-3	TRBD1	TRBJ2-2	NA	TGTGCCAGCAGTTACCCGGGACAGGGCTCCTCCGGGGAGCTGTTTTTT	CASSYPGQGSSGELFF
TRBV2	TRBD2	TRBJ2-1	once	TGTGCCAGCGGTTTAAGAGGGAGGGCCCGAGAGGAGCAGTTCTTC	CASGLRGRAREEQFF
TRBV5-1	TRBD2	TRBJ2-5	NA	TGCGCCAGCAGCTTGGGGAGCGGGAGACCGGAAGAGACCCAGTACTTC	CASSLGSGRPEETQYF
TRBV21-1	NA	TRBJ2-7	NA	TGTGCCAGCAGCAATGAGGATAACTACGAGCAGTACTTC	CASSNEDNYEQYF
TRBV11-1	NA	TRBJ2-3	NA	TGTGCCAGCAGCCCAGGGTACGGAGTCACAGATACGCAGTATTTT	CASSPGYGVTDTQYF
TRBV7-8	NA	TRBJ1-1	NA	TGTGCCAGCAGCTCCCTTACATTCAGGGGAAAAGCTTTCTTT	CASSSLTFRGKAFF
TRBV4-3	NA	TRBJ2-2	NA	TGCGCCAGCAGCCAAGACTGGCGACAGTTGGCCGGGGAGCTGTTTTTT	CASSQDWRQLAGELFF
TRBV6-6	NA	TRBJ2-6	NA	TGTGCCAGCAGTCCTGACGGGGCCAACGTCCTGACTTTC	CASSPDGANVLTF
TRBV6-2/TRBV6-3	TRBD1	TRBJ1-2	NA	TGTGCCAGCAGGAGTGCCGGACAGGAGAACTATGGCTACACCTTC	CASRSAGQENYGYTF
TRBV15	NA	TRBJ2-1	NA	TGTGCCACCAGCACTGGGTACAATGAGCAGTTCTTC	CATSTGYNEQFF
TRBV20-1	NA	TRBJ1-1	NA	TGCAGTGCTAGAGAGGCAACTGAAGCTTTCTTT	CSAREATEAFF
TRBV19	TRBD1	TRBJ1-5	NA	TGTGCCAGTAGTAACCCACCCCGGGACAGGGGTCAGCCCCAGCATTTT	CASSNPPRDRGQPQHF
TRBV29-1	NA	TRBJ2-7	NA	TGCAGCGTTGGTCGCGCCTCCGAGCAGTACTTC	CSVGRASEQYF
TRBV7-2	NA	TRBJ2-7	NA	TGTGCCAGCAGCTTAGCGGCAGGCGACTACCTTTCATACGAGCAGTACTTC	CASSLAAGDYLSYEQYF
TRBV20-1	NA	TRBJ2-4	NA	TGCAGTGCTAGGGGAGGGGGGACGGAAAACATTCAGTACTTC	CSARGGGTENIQYF
TRBV29-1	TRBD1	TRBJ2-7	NA	TGCAGCGTTTGGGGGACAGCCTACGAGCAGTACTTC	CSVWGTAYEQYF
TRBV5-6	NA	TRBJ1-6	NA	TGTGCCAGCAGCTGGGGAGGGGGGCTGAATTCACCCCTCCACTTT	CASSWGGGLNSPLHF
TRBV5-4	TRBD2	TRBJ2-5	NA	TGTGCCAGCAGCTCCAAACTACTAGCGGGAAGCCGAGAGACCCAGTACTTC	CASSSKLLAGSRETQYF
TRBV19	NA	TRBJ2-5	NA	TGTGCCAGTAGTAAAGGCGGGTACAACCGCGGTCAGGAGACCCAGTACTTC	CASSKGGYNRGQETQYF
TRBV7-9	NA	TRBJ1-6	NA	TGTGCCAGCAGCTTAGGACCCTATAATTCACCCCTCCACTTT	CASSLGPYNSPLHF